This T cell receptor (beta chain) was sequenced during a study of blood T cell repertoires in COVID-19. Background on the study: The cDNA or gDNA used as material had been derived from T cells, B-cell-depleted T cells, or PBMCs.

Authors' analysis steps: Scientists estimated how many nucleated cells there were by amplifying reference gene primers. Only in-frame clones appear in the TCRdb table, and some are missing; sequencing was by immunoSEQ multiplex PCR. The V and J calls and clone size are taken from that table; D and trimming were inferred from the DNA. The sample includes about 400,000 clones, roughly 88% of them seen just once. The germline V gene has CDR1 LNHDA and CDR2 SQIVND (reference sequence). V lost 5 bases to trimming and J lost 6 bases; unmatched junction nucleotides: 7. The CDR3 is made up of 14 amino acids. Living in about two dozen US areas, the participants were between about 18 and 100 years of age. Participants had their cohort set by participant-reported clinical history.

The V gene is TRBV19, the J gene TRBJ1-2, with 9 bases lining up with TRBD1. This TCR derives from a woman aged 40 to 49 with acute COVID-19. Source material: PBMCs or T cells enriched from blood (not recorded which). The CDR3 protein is CASSPRRDRDGYTF. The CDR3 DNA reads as TGTGCCAGTAGTCCCCGCCGGGACAGGGATGGCTACACCTTC. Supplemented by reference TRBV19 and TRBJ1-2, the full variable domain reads DGGITQSPKYLFRKEGQNVTLSCEQNLNHDAMYWYRQDPGQGLRLIYYSQIVNDFQKGDIAEGYSVSREKKESFPLTVTSAQKNPTAFYLCASSPRRDRDGYTFGSGTRLTVV.